A selection of T cell receptor beta chains follows, all from one sample in a study of T-cell memory formation after mild COVID-19. TCRdb re-called the 5' RACE reads through MiXCR, storing one row per CDR3 protein. This table holds around 340,000 distinct CDR3 sequences, under 25% found once. The sequencing input was PBMCs or a T cell subset sorted from them (not recorded which). These receptors were taken from an adult woman who had mild COVID-19 (a few samples of this study predate the infection). Cell type and time point are not known. Each CDR3 is given with its conserved first and last residue. The D gene is left open where the match is weak. Some rows have no size entry. The others give once, few or many, or a class for an expanded clone.

cdr3_aa	cdr3_nt	d_call	v_call	j_call	clone_size
CATSVRGLNNEQFF	TGTGCCACCAGTGTCCGAGGACTGAACAATGAGCAGTTCTTC	-	TRBV24-1	TRBJ2-1	-
CASSKAGGTEAFF	TGTGCCAGCAGCAAAGCGGGCGGGACTGAAGCTTTCTTT	-	TRBV21-1	TRBJ1-1	-
CASSGTLGAHTQYF	TGTGCCAGCAGCGGGACTCTAGGGGCCCATACGCAGTATTTT	-	TRBV7-2	TRBJ2-3	few
CSAAFEPAEQYF	TGCAGTGCTGCCTTTGAACCTGCGGAGCAGTACTTC	-	TRBV20-1	TRBJ2-7	few
CASSPRSQGGGFEQYF	TGTGCCAGCAGTCCAAGATCCCAGGGGGGTGGATTCGAGCAGTACTTC	-	TRBV3-1	TRBJ2-7	many
CASSYYSVDTQYF	TGTGCCAGCAGCTACTATTCGGTAGATACGCAGTATTTT	-	TRBV5-6	TRBJ2-3	few
CASSFGGTRSTDTQYF	TGTGCCAGCAGCTTCGGTGGGACTAGGAGCACAGATACGCAGTATTTT	TRBD2	TRBV5-6	TRBJ2-3	-
CASSQWTSQETQYF	TGTGCCAGCAGCCAATGGACTAGCCAAGAGACCCAGTACTTC	TRBD2	TRBV5-6	TRBJ2-5	few
CATSGLTSTDVGGETQYF	TGTGCCACCAGTGGCCTGACTAGCACCGACGTTGGGGGAGAGACCCAGTACTTC	TRBD2	TRBV24-1	TRBJ2-5	-
CASMYGKGLGGYTF	TGCGCCAGCATGTACGGAAAAGGGCTGGGCGGCTACACCTTC	-	TRBV5-1	TRBJ1-2	-
CASSSETDLAGPYNEQFF	TGTGCCAGCAGTTCCGAGACAGATCTAGCGGGACCCTACAATGAGCAGTTCTTC	TRBD2	TRBV6-2/TRBV6-3	TRBJ2-1	few
CSAPRSGLYGYTF	TGCAGTGCCCCAAGGTCAGGGCTCTATGGCTACACCTTC	-	TRBV20-1	TRBJ1-2	-
CASSLQVLSGELFF	TGTGCCAGCAGTCTACAGGTTTTATCCGGGGAGCTGTTTTTT	-	TRBV12-3/TRBV12-4	TRBJ2-2	-
CASSLAPTGGHYGYTF	TGTGCCAGCAGTTTAGCGCCGACAGGGGGTCACTATGGCTACACCTTC	TRBD1	TRBV12-3/TRBV12-4	TRBJ1-2	-
CASSLVGGRQLFF	TGCGCCAGCAGCTTGGTCGGAGGTCGGCAACTGTTTTTT	-	TRBV5-1	TRBJ1-4	-
CASSLWDSQETQYF	TGTGCCAGCAGCTTATGGGACTCCCAAGAGACCCAGTACTTC	-	TRBV7-9	TRBJ2-5	-
CASSQAVYEQYF	TGTGCCAGCAGCCAAGCTGTATACGAGCAGTACTTC	-	TRBV14	TRBJ2-7	-
CASSAGGHYTPKNTEAFF	TGTGCCAGCAGCGCTGGTGGGCACTACACCCCAAAGAACACTGAAGCTTTCTTT	-	TRBV2	TRBJ1-1	few
CASSPIFGSAAYEQYF	TGTGCCAGCAGTCCCATCTTTGGGTCGGCGGCCTACGAGCAGTACTTC	-	TRBV27	TRBJ2-7	few
CASSPEASYEQYF	TGCGCCAGCAGCCCGGAGGCCTCCTACGAGCAGTACTTC	-	TRBV5-1	TRBJ2-7	many
CAISDEGGNLRGPYNEQFF	TGTGCCATCAGTGACGAGGGAGGAAACCTGAGGGGGCCCTACAATGAGCAGTTCTTC	-	TRBV10-3	TRBJ2-1	few
CASNKAGVYEQYF	TGTGCCAGCAATAAGGCGGGAGTATACGAGCAGTACTTC	TRBD2	TRBV6-5	TRBJ2-7	-
CASSLGIRPSGANVLTF	TGCGCCAGCAGCTTAGGGATACGTCCCTCTGGGGCCAACGTCCTGACTTTC	-	TRBV5-1	TRBJ2-6	-
CASSPVGGEDYEQYF	TGTGCCAGCAGCCCAGTAGGGGGGGAGGACTACGAGCAGTACTTC	-	TRBV7-9	TRBJ2-7	-
CVSSPRTGIYGYTF	TGTGTCAGCAGCCCCCGGACAGGGATCTATGGCTACACCTTC	TRBD1	TRBV13	TRBJ1-2	-
CASEAIAYNEQFF	TGTGCTAGTGAAGCGATCGCCTACAATGAGCAGTTCTTC	-	TRBV12-5	TRBJ2-1	-
CASRTSTSGVHETQYF	TGCGCCAGCAGGACGTCGACTAGCGGGGTTCACGAGACCCAGTACTTC	TRBD2	TRBV5-1	TRBJ2-5	-
CASSLSSGGRDTQYF	TGCGCCAGCAGCTTGTCTAGCGGGGGTCGGGATACGCAGTATTTT	TRBD2	TRBV5-1	TRBJ2-3	-
CASSEIGDTGELFF	TGTGCCAGCAGTGAAATAGGAGACACCGGGGAGCTGTTTTTT	-	TRBV6-1	TRBJ2-2	-
CASSEGLRTGGNGYTF	TGTGCCAGCAGTGAAGGGCTGCGGACAGGGGGAAATGGCTACACCTTC	TRBD1	TRBV6-1	TRBJ1-2	-
CASSSGQATKAFF	TGTGCCAGCAGCTCGGGACAGGCGACCAAAGCTTTCTTT	TRBD1	TRBV7-9	TRBJ1-1	few
CASHKTANYNEQFF	TGTGCCAGCCATAAGACAGCTAACTACAATGAGCAGTTCTTC	-	TRBV27	TRBJ2-1	-
CAISEFPYEQYF	TGTGCCATCAGTGAGTTTCCCTACGAGCAGTACTTC	-	TRBV10-3	TRBJ2-7	-
CASSLSTYTDTQYF	TGTGCCAGCAGTTTATCCACATACACAGATACGCAGTATTTT	-	TRBV27	TRBJ2-3	-
CSVFAVYNEQFF	TGCAGCGTTTTCGCAGTCTACAATGAGCAGTTCTTC	-	TRBV29-1	TRBJ2-1	few
CAWSAGTDYSDTQYF	TGTGCCTGGAGCGCCGGGACAGATTATTCAGATACGCAGTATTTT	TRBD1	TRBV30	TRBJ2-3	-